This TCR beta chain was sequenced during a study of shared clonotypes between healthy human individuals. Comment on this clone: The antigen is undetermined.

Whole-study results and caveats: Non-shared clonotypes showed lower generation probabilities than clonotypes common to all four donors.

Generated by immunoSEQ multiplex PCR, the TCRdb table keeps only in-frame clones and is missing some. The sample includes roughly 1 million clones, more than 65% of them seen just once. The CDR3 consists of 15 residues. The V gene's germline CDR1 is LNHDA and CDR2 SQIVND (reference sequence). Trimming shortened V by 3 bases and J by 3 bases, and 12 bases separated the two germline ends. The rearrangement joins TRBV19 to TRBJ1-5; possibly TRBD1 for D (6 bases). The receptor's source is a man younger than 35 in good health. The specimen sequenced was memory CD4+ T cells sorted from blood. Subset here: CD45RA-negative fraction. CDR3 nucleotide sequence: TGTGCCAGTAGTATTCGGACAGAACCCAATCAGCCCCAGCATTTT. It specifies CASSIRTEPNQPQHF.